The subject of this entry is one T cell receptor beta chain. The antigen remains unidentified. The data stem from a study of CXCR3-negative and CXCR3-positive naive CD8 T cells. The method, 5' RACE with UMI labels, was used to prepare the TRB cDNA libraries. TCRdb re-called the 5' RACE reads; one entry per CDR3 protein, DNA not given. The sample data list some 50,000 distinct CDR3 sequences. Each CD8+ T cell subset was sorted in triplicate, 300,000 or so cells each. Naive CD8+ T cells showed a CD45RO-CCR7+CD27+CD95- phenotype. The CDR3 extends over 12 amino acids. Germline CDR1 LGHDT, CDR2 YNNKEL (reference sequence). Study outcomes and limitations: Similarly elevated diversity marked both naive subsets, with memory CD8+ cells showing far lower diversity. Naive cells that were CXCR3-positive had more hydrophobic TRB CDR3s (compared with CXCR3-negative naive cells). The naive subsets expressed comparable surface CD5, and the authors inferred TCR strength from TRB CDR3 properties.

V is TRBV3-1 and J is TRBJ2-7. Sequencing was performed on naive CXCR3+ CD8+ T cells from blood. The subset denotes: CD45RO-CCR7+CD27+CD95- naive CD8+ T cells expressing CXCR3 (TNR3+). The sequence came from a human donor in good health. Some clones in this sample may be carry-over from other donors' samples. CDR3 residues: CASSQDLYEQYF.